The entry below describes one T cell receptor beta chain. As yet, its antigen is unknown. This specimen belongs to a study of T cells in tuberculosis. Study information: IGRA-negative adolescents, IGRA-positive adolescents with latent tuberculosis and adults with active tuberculosis formed this South African cohort. General study findings and limits: Smaller alpha distances in active tuberculosis partly reflected shorter CDR3-alpha lengths.

Profiling relied on immunoSEQ multiplex PCR, and the TCRdb table lists in-frame clones only, not all of them. Here the sample spans tens of thousands of clones, roughly 95% being singletons. Each donor contributed around 100,000 T cells on average, unsorted. The CDR3 contains 15 residues. CDR1 and CDR2 (germline): SGHTS, YDEGEE. Trimming left V 2 bases short and J 6 bases short, with 15 bases between. The clonotype comes from a donor between 5 and 29 years old with latent tuberculosis or without tuberculosis infection. The sequencing input was PBMCs. This rearrangement joins TRBV5-8 to TRBJ2-1; D possibly corresponds to TRBD1 (6 bases). Here the CDR3 reads CASSFRGQSFNEQFF. CDR3 nucleotides: TGTGCCAGCAGCTTCAGGGGACAAAGTTTCAATGAGCAGTTCTTC.